Shown below are 21 T cell receptor beta chains from a single sample sequenced in a study of blood T cell repertoires in COVID-19. The protocol was immunoSEQ multiplex PCR, while the TCRdb copy is restricted to in-frame clones and leaves out a portion. The sample lists some 400,000 clones, roughly 92% occurring once. Specimen: PBMCs or T cells enriched from blood (not recorded which). All receptors derive from a woman between 40 and 55 years old who had been exposed to COVID-19.

The chain combines TRBV19 with TRBJ1-2; D perhaps matches TRBD1 (6 bases). This CDR3 contains 13 residues. CDR1 LNHDA and CDR2 SQIVND come from the germline V gene (reference sequence). Trimming shortened V by 7 bases and J by 3 bases, and 12 bases separated the two germline ends. The CDR3 bases are TGTGCCAGTACCCCGAGACAGGACTATGGCTACACCTTC. It translates to CASTPRQDYGYTF.

The gene calls are TRBV11-2 and TRBJ1-1; D perhaps matches TRBD1 (5 bases). CDR1 is SGHAT and CDR2 is FQNNGV in the germline V gene. Deletions cut 1 base from V and 4 bases from J, with 10 bases between. The length of the CDR3 is 14 residues. The CDR3 sequence: CASSLAGQGTEAFF. In DNA form, the CDR3 reads TGTGCCAGCAGCTTAGCTGGGCAGGGCACTGAAGCTTTCTTT.

This chain links TRBV6-5 with TRBJ1-2; D may be TRBD1 (5 bases). The CDR3 sequence is 16 residues long. With 0 bases removed from V and 2 bases from J, the gap between germline ends came to 13 bases. CDR1 is MNHEY, CDR2 SVGAGI, per germline. The CDR3 DNA follows: TGTGCCAGCAGTTACTCACAATGGGAGGGGAACTATGGCTACACCTTC. This codes for CASSYSQWEGNYGYTF.

V usage is TRBV21-1 and J usage is TRBJ2-1; TRBD2 is the table's D call and was not checked against the DNA. TRBV21-1 is assigned pseudogene status. The CDR3 loop spans 22 amino acids. The CDR3 reads CASSKAVRHPTQRGPPYNEQFF. For the CDR3, the DNA is TGTGCCAGCAGCAAAGCCGTCCGACACCCGACGCAGCGGGGTCCACCCTACAATGAGCAGTTCTTC.

V usage is TRBV5-6 and J usage is TRBJ2-3; no clear D. Between the trimmed V and J ends, which lost 0 bases and 5 bases, there was a span of 7 bases. The length of the CDR3 is 13 residues. The germline CDR1 and CDR2 sequences are SGHDT and YYEEEE. The DNA of the CDR3 is TGTGCCAGCAGCTTGGAATATCTAGATACGCAGTATTTT. Its translation: CASSLEYLDTQYF.

On this clone: One end of the junction is discordant with germline, which a read error may explain. The rearrangement links TRBV7-9 to TRBJ1-2; the match to TRBD1 covers 10 bases. There are 15 residues in the CDR3. From germline, CDR1 is SEHNR and CDR2 FQNEAQ (reference sequence). CDR3 residues: CASSLASGTGALLSF. CDR3 DNA: TGTGCCAGCAGCTTAGCCTCCGGGACAGGGGCCCTCCTTTCGTTC.

The chain has TRBV3-1 (or the pseudogene TRBV3-2) and TRBJ2-1; D ambiguous. In germline, CDR1 is LGHDT, CDR2 YNNKEL (reference sequence). This CDR3 region has 12 residues. Trimming removed 1 base from V and 10 bases from J, with 8 bases in between. The CDR3 nucleotides are TGTGCCAGCAGCCAAGGGCAAAAGGAGCAGTTCTTC. It specifies CASSQGQKEQFF.

V usage is TRBV6-5 and J usage is TRBJ1-1; TRBD1 is a possible D gene (5 bases). The V gene's germline CDR1 is MNHEY and CDR2 SVGAGI. The CDR3 is made up of 15 amino acids. V was shortened by 0 bases and J by 3 bases, with 11 bases between the two germline ends. CDR3 amino acids: CASSYSGARDTEAFF. In DNA, the CDR3 is TGTGCCAGCAGTTACTCAGGGGCAAGGGACACTGAAGCTTTCTTT.

The chain combines TRBV13 with TRBJ1-3; D is ambiguous. Trimming removed 4 bases from V and 5 bases from J, with 12 bases in between. Germline V CDR1 and CDR2: PRHDT, FYEKMQ (reference sequence). There are 14 residues in the CDR3. Here the CDR3 DNA reads TGTGCCAGCAGCTACCGACCGGGGAGAAACACCATATATTTT. Translation: CASSYRPGRNTIYF.

The genes are TRBV18 and TRBJ2-1; 9 bases are a match to TRBD1. This CDR3 contains 17 residues. Germline V CDR1 and CDR2: KGHSH, LQKENI. Unmatched junction bases numbered 9, after V lost 4 bases and J lost 2 bases. The CDR3, as DNA: TGTGCCAGCTCACGCCTTCCCGGGACAGGGACCTACAATGAGCAGTTCTTC. Amino acids: CASSRLPGTGTYNEQFF.

The chain employs TRBV10-3 and TRBJ1-1, with 8 bases that match TRBD1. This CDR3 contains 14 residues. CDR1 is ENHRY, CDR2 SYGVKD, per germline. Trimming took 4 bases from V and 6 from J; bases not matched to a gene: 7. CDR3 nucleotides: TGTGCCATCAGTGGTTTGACAGGGGACGCTGAAGCTTTCTTT. Protein product: CAISGLTGDAEAFF.

CDR3 loop: CASSSIGQGAYEQYF. The CDR3 region has the DNA TGCGCCAGCAGCTCGATAGGACAGGGGGCATACGAGCAGTACTTC. The chain joins TRBV5-1 to TRBJ2-7; 11 bases align to TRBD1. The V segment lost 3 bases and the J segment 4 bases; nucleotides outside the gene matches: 6. The CDR3 length is 15 residues. Germline loops: CDR1 SGHRS, CDR2 YFSETQ.

CDR3 residues: CASSLRLLAGGGDEQFF. The CDR3, as DNA: TGTGCCAGCAGCTTAAGGTTACTAGCGGGGGGCGGGGATGAGCAGTTCTTC. This rearrangement joins TRBV7-2 to TRBJ2-1; 12 bases are a match to TRBD2. Trimming cost V 2 bases and J 8 bases; bases outside gene matches: 10. The CDR3 is made up of 17 amino acids. CDR1 is SGHTA and CDR2 is FQGNSA in the germline V gene.

The V and J genes are TRBV7-9 and TRBJ1-5; 8 bases map to TRBD1. Germline trimming cut 4 bases from V and 1 base from J; bases unmatched to any gene: 3. The CDR3 runs 15 residues. The germline gives CDR1 SEHNR, CDR2 FQNEAQ (reference sequence). CDR3 sequence reads: CASSSGQESNQPQHF. DNA of the CDR3: TGTGCCAGCAGCTCGGGACAGGAGAGCAATCAGCCCCAGCATTTT. Together with reference TRBV7-9 and TRBJ1-5, the CDR3 gives the full variable domain: DTGVSQNPRHKITKRGQNVTFRCDPISEHNRLYWYRQTLGQGPEFLTYFQNEAQLEKSRLLSDRFSAERPKGSFSTLEIQRTEQGDSAMYLCASSSGQESNQPQHFGDGTRLSIL.

The chain has TRBV9 and TRBJ2-5; 9 positions agree with TRBD2. The V gene's germline CDR1 is SGDLS and CDR2 YYNGEE. The CDR3 extends over 18 amino acids. J was trimmed by 4 bases and V by 0 bases; bases with no gene match: 13. The CDR3 region has the DNA TGTGCCAGCAGCGTAGACCCGCTTCAACTGCGGGAGGGAGAGACCCAGTACTTC. Residues: CASSVDPLQLREGETQYF.

The gene calls are TRBV6-5 and TRBJ2-2; D uncertain. CDR1 and CDR2 from the germline V gene are MNHEY and SVGAGI. V gave up 7 bases and J gave up 4 bases, with 13 bases separating them. The CDR3 is 14 residues long. The CDR3 bases are TGTGCCAGCATAATCAAGAGTGGCACCGGGGAGCTGTTTTTT. As protein: CASIIKSGTGELFF.

The chain is built from TRBV7-2 and TRBJ2-1; 10 bases fit TRBD2. The V gene end was trimmed by 3 bases and the J gene end by 0 bases; junction bases not matched to a gene: 8. The germline CDR1 and CDR2 sequences are SGHTA and FQGNSA. This CDR3 has 18 amino acids. CDR3 residues: CASSFRLAGKSSYNEQFF. In DNA, the CDR3 is TGTGCCAGCAGCTTCCGACTAGCGGGTAAGAGCTCCTACAATGAGCAGTTCTTC.

V is TRBV18 and J is TRBJ1-2; D may be TRBD1 (6 bases). Germline V CDR1 and CDR2: KGHSH, LQKENI. The germline V and J ends were trimmed by 2 bases and 1 base, with 14 bases remaining between them. The CDR3 is 16 residues long. The CDR3 reads CASSPRTDPVNYGYTF. The DNA of the CDR3 is TGTGCCAGCTCACCAAGGACAGACCCCGTTAACTATGGCTACACCTTC.

The chain recombines TRBV30 with TRBJ1-4; no clear D. Looked up from germline, CDR1 is GTSNPN and CDR2 is SVGIG (reference sequence). This CDR3 is 12 amino acids long. V lost 5 bases, J lost 3 bases, and 7 bases lay in between. CDR3 DNA: TGTGCCTGGTCACGGGCTAATGAAAAACTGTTTTTT. As protein: CAWSRANEKLFF.

The chain combines TRBV9 with TRBJ1-2, with 9 bases that match TRBD1. The CDR3 covers 14 residues. V was pared by 2 bases and J by 5 bases, with 4 bases of the junction left unmatched. Germline CDR1 reads SGDLS; CDR2 reads YYNGEE. The DNA of the CDR3 is TGTGCCAGCAGCGTTGGACAGGGGATGTATGGCTACACCTTC. The encoded protein is CASSVGQGMYGYTF.

This chain connects TRBV2 to TRBJ1-2, with D unclear. Germline loops: CDR1 SNHLY, CDR2 FYNNEI. Trimming took off 5 bases at V and 6 bases at J, with 16 bases between the two ends. The CDR3 runs to 14 residues. CDR3 bases: TGTGCCAGCAGTAGAGCCGCACCTAGCGATGGCTACACCTTC. This gives the protein CASSRAAPSDGYTF. The variable domain in full, with the rest retrieved from reference TRBV2 and TRBJ1-2, is EPEVTQTPSHQVTQMGQEVILRCVPISNHLYFYWYRQILGQKVEFLVSFYNNEISEKSEIFDDQFSVERPDGSNFTLKIRSTKLEDSAMYFCASSRAAPSDGYTFGSGTRLTVV.